The 22 T cell receptor beta chains presented below share a single source sample, sequenced in a study of blood T cells in healthy people across ages. Combining a sample-barcoded 5' primer with a J-beta primer mix, a second PCR ran for roughly 7 to 12 cycles. TCRdb independently ran MiXCR on the 5' RACE reads; one entry per CDR3 protein. The sample contains some 900,000 distinct CDR3 sequences, roughly 48% of which appear only once. Specimen: blood. All receptors come from a man aged 25 to 40 in good health.

V is TRBV5-1 and J is TRBJ2-1, with 9 bases aligning to TRBD2. CDR1 SGHRS and CDR2 YFSETQ come from the germline V gene. J lost 5 bases, V lost 4 bases, and 7 bases had no gene match. The CDR3 covers 15 residues. The CDR3 loop reads CASSAGLASHNEQFF. CDR3 sequence (DNA): TGCGCCAGCAGCGCAGGACTAGCGAGCCACAATGAGCAGTTCTTC.

This clonotype was detected a few times. The chain recombines TRBV29-1 with TRBJ2-1; D call uncertain. There are 15 residues in the CDR3. The germline V and J ends were trimmed by 3 bases and 3 bases, with 15 bases remaining between them. Looked up from germline, CDR1 is SQVTM and CDR2 is ANQGSEA. CDR3 nucleotides: TGCAGCGTTGAGCCCCGTCCGGACCTCTACAATGAGCAGTTCTTC. As protein: CSVEPRPDLYNEQFF.

A remark on this clonotype: A much bigger clone sits one base away, suggesting this may be a read error. The chain combines TRBV7-2 with TRBJ2-7; 14 bases fit TRBD2. The CDR3 loop spans 15 amino acids. Germline values: CDR1 SGHTA, CDR2 FQGNSA. CDR3 in DNA: TGTGCCAACAGCTTAGGGACTAGCGGGGGACTCGAGCAGTACTTC. It encodes CANSLGTSGGLEQYF.

This chain connects TRBV20-1 to TRBJ2-5, with 9 nucleotides matching TRBD1. Germline CDR1 and CDR2: DFQATT and SNEGSKA (reference sequence). The CDR3 spans 13 residues. After removal of 3 bases from V and 4 bases from J, the junction contained 3 bases not matched to a gene. CDR3 loop: CSARSTGGETQYF. The CDR3 region has the DNA TGCAGTGCTAGGTCGACAGGGGGAGAGACCCAGTACTTC.

This clonotype was seen more than once but under ten times. The V gene is TRBV12-3 or TRBV12-4, the J gene TRBJ1-3; D remains unclear. The CDR3 is made up of 11 amino acids. Trimming took off 6 bases at V and 2 bases at J, with 2 bases between the two ends. CDR3 sequence reads: CASSPGNTIYF. The CDR3 coding sequence is TGTGCCAGCAGCCCTGGAAACACCATATATTTT.

The rearrangement joins TRBV18 to TRBJ2-4; perhaps TRBD2 as D (6 bases). Germline CDR1 KGHSH, CDR2 LQKENI. The germline V and J ends were trimmed by 5 bases and 4 bases, with 18 bases remaining between them. The CDR3 is 16 residues long. The DNA of the CDR3 is TGTGCCAGCTCATCCCAGGTGGGGGGTGAAAAAAACATTCAGTACTTC. Its protein is CASSSQVGGEKNIQYF.

The chain has TRBV10-3 and TRBJ2-1, with TRBD2 identical over 13 bases. There are 16 residues in the CDR3. V lost 0 bases to trimming and J lost 8 bases; unmatched junction nucleotides: 4. CDR1 is ENHRY, CDR2 SYGVKD, per germline. CDR3 in DNA: TGTGCCATCAGTGAGTCGAGACTAGCGGGGGGTCATGAGCAGTTCTTC. As protein: CAISESRLAGGHEQFF.

The gene calls are TRBV28 and TRBJ1-1; D might be TRBD1 (5 bases). V lost 6 bases and J lost 1, with 12 bases in between. The CDR3 is made up of 14 amino acids. Germline CDR1 MDHEN, CDR2 SYDVKM. CDR3 sequence: CASSQGRGNTEAFF. The CDR3 DNA reads as TGTGCCAGCAGCCAAGGTAGGGGGAACACTGAAGCTTTCTTT.

This clonotype was found a few times. The chain recombines TRBV10-3 with TRBJ2-5, with TRBD2 as a possible D gene (5 bases). Trimming left V 0 bases short and J 4 bases short, with 9 bases between. The CDR3 has 14 residues. Germline V gene lookup returns CDR1 ENHRY and CDR2 SYGVKD. The CDR3 DNA reads TGTGCCATCAGTGAGTCTAAGGACTCAGAGACCCAGTACTTC. Protein sequence: CAISESKDSETQYF.

The gene calls are TRBV7-9 and TRBJ1-6; D might be TRBD1 (5 bases). CDR3 length equals 16 residues. Germline assignment: CDR1 SEHNR and CDR2 FQNEAQ (reference sequence). Between the trimmed V and J ends, which lost 5 bases and 5 bases, there was a span of 16 bases. CDR3 in DNA: TGTGCCAGCAGCCTCGGGGACGGGAGTAATAATTCACCCCTCCACTTT. This gives the protein CASSLGDGSNNSPLHF.

The chain links TRBV3-1 to TRBJ2-3; 8 bases align to TRBD2. The CDR3 has 15 residues. With V trimmed by 3 bases and J by 7 bases, 9 bases remained unmatched. Looked up from germline, CDR1 is LGHDT and CDR2 is YNNKEL (reference sequence). The CDR3 loop is CASSQSGSPTNTQYF. CDR3 sequence (DNA): TGTGCCAGCAGCCAGAGCGGGAGTCCTACAAATACGCAGTATTTT.

The genes are TRBV6-5 and TRBJ1-6; no reliable D call. Germline V CDR1 and CDR2: MNHEY, SVGAGI. Between the trimmed V and J ends, which lost 7 bases and 3 bases, there was a span of 13 bases. The CDR3 covers 15 residues. The CDR3 sequence: CASTQEGVYNSPLHF. In nucleotides, the CDR3 is TGTGCCAGCACTCAAGAGGGAGTCTATAATTCACCCCTCCACTTT.

The rearrangement links TRBV3-1 to TRBJ1-1; D not certain. Germline-derived CDR1 and CDR2 are LGHDT and YNNKEL (reference sequence). The V and J ends lost 4 bases and 7 bases respectively, with 13 bases between them. The CDR3 runs 13 residues. CDR3: CASSRDFDSEAFF. CDR3 nucleotide sequence: TGTGCCAGCAGCCGCGACTTTGATAGTGAAGCTTTCTTT.

The chain carries TRBV25-1 and TRBJ1-6; 8 positions agree with TRBD1. Trimming at V came to 1 base and at J to 8 bases, leaving 4 bases not matched to a gene. The CDR3 length is 15 residues. CDR1 and CDR2 from the germline V gene are MGHDK and SYGVNS. DNA of the CDR3: TGTGCCAGCAGTGAATGGACAGGGTCCTATTCACCCCTCCACTTT. It encodes CASSEWTGSYSPLHF.

This clonotype appeared a few times. V and J are TRBV6-1 and TRBJ2-1; TRBD2 agrees at 9 bases. Losses at the gene ends were 8 bases for V and 7 bases for J; bases not matched to a gene: 9. CDR1 is MNHNS, CDR2 SASEGT, per germline. The CDR3 contains 14 residues. CDR3 amino acids: CASDLGGGVNEQFF. The CDR3 DNA reads TGTGCCAGCGATTTAGGCGGGGGGGTGAATGAGCAGTTCTTC.

DNA of the CDR3: TGCAGTGCTGACACCAAGGGAGGATACGAGCAGTACTTC. Amino acids: CSADTKGGYEQYF. V gene TRBV20-1 combines with J gene TRBJ2-7; D possibly corresponds to TRBD2 (6 bases). CDR3 length equals 13 residues. Trimming left V 5 bases short and J 4 bases short, with 15 bases between. Germline V gives CDR1 DFQATT, CDR2 SNEGSKA (reference sequence).

This chain's CDR3 is CASSETGGGSPLHF. CDR3 nucleotide sequence: TGTGCCAGCAGTGAGACAGGGGGAGGCTCACCCCTCCACTTT. V usage is TRBV2 and J usage is TRBJ1-6; 9 nucleotides agree with TRBD1. V trimming: 3 bases; J trimming: 10 bases; junction bases outside the gene matches: 4. CDR3 size: 14 residues. Germline CDR1 reads SNHLY; CDR2 reads FYNNEI. The full variable domain, its missing parts supplied by reference TRBV2 and TRBJ1-6, is EPEVTQTPSHQVTQMGQEVILRCVPISNHLYFYWYRQILGQKVEFLVSFYNNEISEKSEIFDDQFSVERPDGSNFTLKIRSTKLEDSAMYFCASSETGGGSPLHFGNGTRLTVT.

The chain couples TRBV28 to TRBJ2-4, with D hard to call. V was trimmed by 7 bases and J by 0 bases, leaving 10 bases between them. The CDR3 covers 14 residues. Germline CDR1 and CDR2: MDHEN and SYDVKM. The CDR3 bases are TGTGCCAGCATGGGCAGCCTAGCCAAAAACATTCAGTACTTC. It is translated as CASMGSLAKNIQYF.

V is TRBV4-1 and J is TRBJ2-7; D call uncertain. The ends were cut back, 7 bases at V and 0 bases at J, with 13 bases in the middle. The germline V gene has CDR1 MGHRA and CDR2 YSYEKL. This CDR3 has 14 amino acids. The CDR3 region has the DNA TGCGCCAGCAACAGTCACGTCTCCTCCTACGAGCAGTACTTC. Encoded protein: CASNSHVSSYEQYF.

J is TRBJ2-5 and V is TRBV2; perhaps TRBD1 as D (6 bases). The length of the CDR3 is 14 residues. The V gene's germline CDR1 is SNHLY and CDR2 FYNNEI. V was shortened by 6 bases and J by 1 base, with 12 bases between the two germline ends. CDR3 protein: CASSTGTLQETQYF. Here the CDR3 DNA reads TGTGCCAGCAGCACCGGGACACTCCAAGAGACCCAGTACTTC.

The rearrangement joins TRBV2 to TRBJ2-3; perhaps TRBD1 as D (6 bases). This CDR3 is built from 14 residues. V lost 6 bases and J lost 2, with 12 bases in between. Germline V gene lookup returns CDR1 SNHLY and CDR2 FYNNEI. The CDR3 DNA sequence: TGTGCCAGCAGACCGGGACATGTCACAGATACGCAGTATTTT. Its translation is CASRPGHVTDTQYF. Combining the CDR3 with reference TRBV2 and TRBJ2-3 gives the whole variable domain EPEVTQTPSHQVTQMGQEVILRCVPISNHLYFYWYRQILGQKVEFLVSFYNNEISEKSEIFDDQFSVERPDGSNFTLKIRSTKLEDSAMYFCASRPGHVTDTQYFGPGTRLTVL.

The chain is built from TRBV20-1 and TRBJ2-1; perhaps TRBD1 as D (6 bases). The CDR3 has 13 amino acids. V was pared by 7 bases and J by 0 bases, with 10 bases between. The germline gives CDR1 DFQATT, CDR2 SNEGSKA (reference sequence). This chain's CDR3 is CSGRDTSYNEQFF. CDR3 bases: TGCAGTGGTCGGGACACCTCCTACAATGAGCAGTTCTTC.